Listed here are 9 T cell receptor beta chains from one sample, sequenced in a study of blood T cell repertoires in COVID-19. Sequenced by immunoSEQ multiplex PCR; TCRdb stores in-frame clones only, minus some. The table shows 70,000 or so clones, with over 75% occurring only once. Specimen: peripheral blood. Receptors originate from a man aged 65-85 years with active or convalescent COVID-19.

This clone was counted a single time. J is TRBJ1-1 and V is TRBV19, with 11 bases identical to TRBD1. Germline CDR1 and CDR2: LNHDA and SQIVND (reference sequence). This CDR3 is built from 13 residues. The V segment lost 6 bases and the J segment 3 bases; nucleotides outside the gene matches: 0. The CDR3 DNA reads TGTGCCAGTAGGGGACAGGGGGACACTGAAGCTTTCTTT. Its protein is CASRGQGDTEAFF.

The rearrangement uses TRBV24-1 and TRBJ1-1; 9 nucleotides line up with TRBD1. Germline-derived CDR1 and CDR2 are KGHDR and SFDVKD. The CDR3 spans 15 residues. V was clipped by 5 bases and J by 2 bases; unmatched bases: 5. CDR3 sequence reads: CATSGQDRGNTEAFF. The CDR3, as DNA: TGTGCCACCAGTGGACAGGACAGGGGTAACACTGAAGCTTTCTTT.

This chain connects TRBV7-2 to TRBJ2-1; tentatively, D is TRBD2 (7 bases). This CDR3 has 14 residues. V lost 7 bases and J lost 2, with 12 bases in between. CDR1 is SGHTA and CDR2 is FQGNSA in the germline V gene. CDR3 sequence (DNA): TGTGCCAGCACAGGGCGGGGGCCCTACAATGAGCAGTTCTTC. Its translation: CASTGRGPYNEQFF.

The chain employs TRBV28 and TRBJ2-2, with 7 bases identical to TRBD1. Germline values: CDR1 MDHEN, CDR2 SYDVKM. This CDR3 contains 15 residues. Trimming took 2 bases from V and 0 from J; bases not matched to a gene: 0. As DNA, the CDR3 is TGTGCCAGCAGTTTAGGGACAGCGAACACCGGGGAGCTGTTTTTT. Its protein is CASSLGTANTGELFF.

This chain connects TRBV5-5 to TRBJ2-5; TRBD1 is a possible D gene (5 bases). Germline CDR1 and CDR2: SGHKS and YYEKEE (reference sequence). The CDR3 sequence is 14 residues long. V lost 3 bases and J lost 4, with 13 bases in between. In nucleotides, the CDR3 is TGTGCCAGCAGCTGGAATCCTCAGGGAGAGACCCAGTACTTC. The encoded protein is CASSWNPQGETQYF.

The chain joins TRBV19 to TRBJ1-4; 7 bases agree with TRBD1. The trim removed 8 bases at V and 5 bases at J, leaving 11 bases unmatched. Looked up from germline, CDR1 is LNHDA and CDR2 is SQIVND (reference sequence). The CDR3 runs to 15 residues. CDR3 protein: CASREGALGNEKLFF. CDR3 in DNA: TGTGCCAGTCGCGAGGGGGCGCTGGGGAATGAAAAACTGTTTTTT. Combining the CDR3 with reference TRBV19 and TRBJ1-4 gives the whole variable domain DGGITQSPKYLFRKEGQNVTLSCEQNLNHDAMYWYRQDPGQGLRLIYYSQIVNDFQKGDIAEGYSVSREKKESFPLTVTSAQKNPTAFYLCASREGALGNEKLFFGSGTQLSVL.

The chain links TRBV25-1 to TRBJ2-2; 9 nucleotides align to TRBD1. CDR1 is MGHDK and CDR2 is SYGVNS in the germline V gene. After removal of 6 bases from V and 5 bases from J, the junction contained 13 bases not matched to a gene. There are 17 residues in the CDR3. CDR3 nucleotide sequence: TGTGCCAGCAGGGGAAAAGGGACAGGGCGAGTAACCGGGGAGCTGTTTTTT. Its translation is CASRGKGTGRVTGELFF.

This clone was counted a single time. The chain is built from TRBV6-5 and TRBJ1-3; no firm D call. This CDR3 has 12 amino acids. Germline V CDR1 and CDR2: MNHEY, SVGAGI. Deletions cut 10 bases from V and 4 bases from J, with 11 bases between. The CDR3 spells CATQVWGNTIYF. The CDR3 nucleotides are TGTGCCACACAAGTTTGGGGAAACACCATATATTTT.

The gene calls are TRBV19 and TRBJ1-4; D is ambiguous. The CDR3 is 15 amino acids. V gave up 6 bases and J gave up 0 bases, with 11 bases separating them. Germline loops: CDR1 LNHDA, CDR2 SQIVND (reference sequence). Written as DNA, the CDR3 is TGTGCCAGTAGCCCCCGGGGAACAACTAATGAAAAACTGTTTTTT. It translates to CASSPRGTTNEKLFF.